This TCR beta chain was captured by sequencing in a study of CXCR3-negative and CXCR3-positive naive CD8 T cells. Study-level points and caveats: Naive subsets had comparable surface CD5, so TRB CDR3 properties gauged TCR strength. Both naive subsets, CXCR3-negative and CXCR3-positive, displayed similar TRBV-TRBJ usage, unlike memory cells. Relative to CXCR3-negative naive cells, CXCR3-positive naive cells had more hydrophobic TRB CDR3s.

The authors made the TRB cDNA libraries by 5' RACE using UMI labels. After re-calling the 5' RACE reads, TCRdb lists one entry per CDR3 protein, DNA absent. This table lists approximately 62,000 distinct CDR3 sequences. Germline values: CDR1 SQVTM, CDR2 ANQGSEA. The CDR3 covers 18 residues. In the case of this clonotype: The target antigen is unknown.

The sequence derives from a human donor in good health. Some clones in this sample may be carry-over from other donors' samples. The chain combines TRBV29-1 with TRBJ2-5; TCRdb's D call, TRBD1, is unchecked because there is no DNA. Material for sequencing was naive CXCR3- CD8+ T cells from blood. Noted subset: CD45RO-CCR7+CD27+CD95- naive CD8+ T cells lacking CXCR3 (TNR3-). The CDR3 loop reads CSVEDFRSTGRLQETQYF.